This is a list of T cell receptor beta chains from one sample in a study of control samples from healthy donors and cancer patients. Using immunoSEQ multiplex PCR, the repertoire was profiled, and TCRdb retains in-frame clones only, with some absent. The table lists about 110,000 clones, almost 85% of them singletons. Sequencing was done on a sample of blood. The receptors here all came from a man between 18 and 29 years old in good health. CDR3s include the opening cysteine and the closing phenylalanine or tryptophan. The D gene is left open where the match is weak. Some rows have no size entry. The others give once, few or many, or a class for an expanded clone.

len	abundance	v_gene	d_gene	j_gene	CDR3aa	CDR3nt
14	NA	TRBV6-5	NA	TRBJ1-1	CASKALTGVGGAFF	TGTGCCAGCAAGGCCCTGACGGGGGTGGGCGGCGCTTTCTTT
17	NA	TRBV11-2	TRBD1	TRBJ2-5	CASSLGGQGGGQETQYF	TGTGCCAGCAGCTTAGGGGGACAGGGGGGCGGCCAAGAGACCCAGTACTTC
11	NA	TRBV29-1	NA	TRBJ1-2	CSVSGGPGYTF	TGCAGCGTATCTGGGGGTCCTGGCTACACCTTC
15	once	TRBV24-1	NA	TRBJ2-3	CATSDSSSGPDTQYF	TGTGCCACCAGTGATTCTTCGAGTGGACCAGATACGCAGTATTTT
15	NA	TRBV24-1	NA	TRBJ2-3	CATSESERSTDTQYF	TGTGCCACCAGTGAAAGTGAGAGAAGCACAGATACGCAGTATTTT
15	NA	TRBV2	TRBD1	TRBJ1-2	CASSSQTGRAYGYTF	TGTGCCAGCAGTTCGCAGACAGGGAGGGCCTATGGCTACACCTTC
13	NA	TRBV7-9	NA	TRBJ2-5	CASSSDNKETQYF	TGTGCCAGCAGCTCGGACAATAAAGAGACCCAGTACTTC
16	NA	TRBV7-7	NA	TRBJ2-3	CASSLGPGPPADTQYF	TGTGCTAGCAGCTTAGGACCGGGCCCGCCGGCAGATACGCAGTATTTT
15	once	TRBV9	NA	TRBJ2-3	CASSATRAGGDTQYF	TGTGCCAGCAGCGCCACTAGAGCGGGCGGGGATACGCAGTATTTT
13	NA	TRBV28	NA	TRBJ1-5	CASSFQSNQPQHF	TGTGCCAGCAGTTTCCAGAGCAATCAGCCCCAGCATTTT
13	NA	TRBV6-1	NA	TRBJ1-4	CASSEDDSEKLFF	TGTGCCAGCAGTGAAGACGACAGTGAAAAACTGTTTTTT
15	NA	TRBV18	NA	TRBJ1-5	CASSPPGTRDQPQHF	TGTGCCAGCTCACCACCGGGGACCCGGGATCAGCCCCAGCATTTT
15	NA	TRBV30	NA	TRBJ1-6	CAWRDLTSYNSPLHF	TGTGCCTGGAGAGACCTGACCTCCTATAATTCACCCCTCCACTTT
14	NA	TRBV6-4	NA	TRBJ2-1	CASSVQVNYNEQFF	TGTGCCAGCAGTGTCCAGGTTAACTACAATGAGCAGTTCTTC
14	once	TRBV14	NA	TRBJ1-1	CASSQVKVLTEAFF	TGTGCCAGCAGCCAAGTGAAGGTGCTCACTGAAGCTTTCTTT
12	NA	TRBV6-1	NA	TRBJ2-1	CASSDRDNEQFF	TGTGCCAGCAGTGACAGGGACAATGAGCAGTTCTTC
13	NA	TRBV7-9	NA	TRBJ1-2	CASSPQGGYGYTF	TGTGCCAGCAGCCCACAGGGAGGATATGGCTACACCTTC
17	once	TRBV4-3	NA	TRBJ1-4	CASPIRADRDMGEKLFF	TGCGCCAGCCCCATAAGAGCCGACCGGGATATGGGTGAAAAACTGTTTTTT
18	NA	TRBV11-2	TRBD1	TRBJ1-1	CASSFSTDDRGIFPEAFF	TGTGCCAGCAGCTTCTCGACCGATGACAGGGGTATTTTCCCTGAAGCTTTCTTT
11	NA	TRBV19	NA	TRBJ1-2	CASLSNYGYTF	TGTGCCAGCCTCTCTAACTATGGCTACACCTTC
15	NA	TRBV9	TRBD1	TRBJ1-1	CASSGGTDVNTEAFF	TGTGCCAGCAGCGGGGGGACAGACGTTAACACTGAAGCTTTCTTT
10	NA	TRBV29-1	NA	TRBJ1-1	CSVRGTEAFF	TGCAGCGTCCGAGGGACTGAAGCTTTCTTT
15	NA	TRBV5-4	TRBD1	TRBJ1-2	CASSSRDRANYGYTF	TGTGCCAGCAGCTCCCGGGACAGGGCTAACTATGGCTACACCTTC
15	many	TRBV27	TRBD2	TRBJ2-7	CASSLRGTSLYEQYF	TGTGCCAGCAGTTTAAGAGGGACTAGCCTCTACGAGCAGTACTTC
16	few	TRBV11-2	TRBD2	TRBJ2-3	CASSSGLAGNTDTQYF	TGTGCCAGCAGCTCCGGACTAGCGGGGAACACAGATACGCAGTATTTT
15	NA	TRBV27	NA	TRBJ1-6	CASSLSIRGFAPLHF	TGTGCCAGCAGTTTATCGATCAGAGGATTCGCTCCCCTCCACTTT
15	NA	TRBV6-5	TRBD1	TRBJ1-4	CASILRDRESEKLFF	TGTGCCAGCATTCTCCGGGACAGGGAGTCGGAAAAACTGTTTTTT
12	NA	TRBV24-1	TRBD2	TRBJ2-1	CATRGGDNEQFF	TGTGCCACCAGGGGGGGGGACAATGAGCAGTTCTTC